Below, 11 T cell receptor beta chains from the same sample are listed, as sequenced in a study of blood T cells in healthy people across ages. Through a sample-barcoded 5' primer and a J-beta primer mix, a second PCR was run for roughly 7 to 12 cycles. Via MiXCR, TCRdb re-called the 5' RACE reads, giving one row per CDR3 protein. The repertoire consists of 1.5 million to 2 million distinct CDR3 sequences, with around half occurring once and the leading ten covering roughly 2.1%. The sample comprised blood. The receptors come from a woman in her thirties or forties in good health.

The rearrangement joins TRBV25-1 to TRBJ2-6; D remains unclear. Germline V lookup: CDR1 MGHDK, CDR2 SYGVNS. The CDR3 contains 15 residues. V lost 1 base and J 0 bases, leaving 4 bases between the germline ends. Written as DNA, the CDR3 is TGTGCCAGCAGTGAATTAATCTCTGGGGCCAACGTCCTGACTTTC. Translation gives CASSELISGANVLTF.

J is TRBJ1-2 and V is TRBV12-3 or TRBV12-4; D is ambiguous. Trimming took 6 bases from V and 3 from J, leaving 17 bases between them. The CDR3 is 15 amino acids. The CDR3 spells CASSKGRSPDYGYTF. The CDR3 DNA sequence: TGTGCCAGCAGCAAAGGACGATCCCCGGACTATGGCTACACCTTC.

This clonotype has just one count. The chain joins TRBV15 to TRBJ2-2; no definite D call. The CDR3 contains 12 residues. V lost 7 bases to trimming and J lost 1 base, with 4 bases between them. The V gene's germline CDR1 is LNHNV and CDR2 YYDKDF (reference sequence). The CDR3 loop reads CATKLNTGELFF. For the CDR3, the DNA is TGTGCCACCAAGCTGAACACCGGGGAGCTGTTTTTT.

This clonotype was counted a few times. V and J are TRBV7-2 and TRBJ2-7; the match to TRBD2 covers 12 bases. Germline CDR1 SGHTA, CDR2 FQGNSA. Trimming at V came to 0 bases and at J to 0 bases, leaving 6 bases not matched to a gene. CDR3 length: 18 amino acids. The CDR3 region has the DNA TGTGCCAGCAGCTTAGCAGTGACTAGCGGGGGAAGCTCCTACGAGCAGTACTTC. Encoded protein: CASSLAVTSGGSSYEQYF.

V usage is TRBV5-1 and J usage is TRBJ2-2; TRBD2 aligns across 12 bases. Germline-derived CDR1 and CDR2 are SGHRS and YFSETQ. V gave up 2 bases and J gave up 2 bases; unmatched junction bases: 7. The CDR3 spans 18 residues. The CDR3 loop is CASSFTSGRLSNTGELFF. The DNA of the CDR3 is TGCGCCAGCAGCTTTACTAGCGGGAGGCTATCCAACACCGGGGAGCTGTTTTTT.

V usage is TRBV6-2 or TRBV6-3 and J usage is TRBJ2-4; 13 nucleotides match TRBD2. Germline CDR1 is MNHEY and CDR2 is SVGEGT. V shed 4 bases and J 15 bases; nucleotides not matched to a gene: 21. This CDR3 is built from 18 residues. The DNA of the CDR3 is TGTGCCAGCAGTTCCTCGAGGACTAGCGGGGGCCCGTCAAGGATTTTGTACTTC. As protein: CASSSSRTSGGPSRILYF.

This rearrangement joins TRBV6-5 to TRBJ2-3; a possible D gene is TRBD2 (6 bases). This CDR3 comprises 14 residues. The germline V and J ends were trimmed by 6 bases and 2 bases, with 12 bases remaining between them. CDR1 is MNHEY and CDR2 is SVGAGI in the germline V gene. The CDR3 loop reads CASSLGRDTDTQYF. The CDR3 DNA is TGTGCCAGCAGCCTCGGGAGAGACACAGATACGCAGTATTTT.

CDR3 residues: CATSRDRGYTF. The DNA of the CDR3 is TGTGCCACCAGCAGAGATCGGGGCTACACCTTC. The genes are TRBV15 and TRBJ1-2, with D hard to call. The CDR3 spans 11 residues. Germline lookup yields CDR1 LNHNV and CDR2 YYDKDF (reference sequence). Trimming took 0 bases from V and 8 from J, leaving 4 bases between them. The full variable domain, in which reference TRBV15 and TRBJ1-2 provide the parts outside the CDR3, is DAMVIQNPRYQVTQFGKPVTLSCSQTLNHNVMYWYQQKSSQAPKLLFHYYDKDFNNEADTPDNFQSRRPNTSFCFLDIRSPGLGDTAMYLCATSRDRGYTFGSGTRLTVV.

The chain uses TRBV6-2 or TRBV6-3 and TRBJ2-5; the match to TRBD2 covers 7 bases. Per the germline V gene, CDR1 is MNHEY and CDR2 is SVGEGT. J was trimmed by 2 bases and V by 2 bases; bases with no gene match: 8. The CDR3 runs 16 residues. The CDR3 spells CASSYAAASGQETQYF. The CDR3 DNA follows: TGTGCCAGCAGTTACGCAGCGGCTAGCGGTCAAGAGACCCAGTACTTC.

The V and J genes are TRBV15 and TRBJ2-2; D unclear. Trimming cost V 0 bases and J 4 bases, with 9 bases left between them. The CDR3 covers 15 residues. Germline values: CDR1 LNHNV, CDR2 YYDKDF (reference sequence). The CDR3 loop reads CATSRDPDGTGELFF. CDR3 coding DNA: TGTGCCACCAGCAGAGATCCGGACGGCACCGGGGAGCTGTTTTTT.

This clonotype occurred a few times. CDR3 protein: CASSPIISTEAFF. The CDR3 DNA reads TGTGCCAGCAGTCCCATCATTAGCACTGAAGCTTTCTTT. The chain uses TRBV6-2 or TRBV6-3 and TRBJ1-1, with D unclear. V was cut by 5 bases and J by 4 bases, with 11 bases left in between. From germline, CDR1 is MNHEY and CDR2 SVGEGT. The CDR3 is made up of 13 amino acids.